Described below is a single T cell receptor beta chain sequence and its context. TCRdb reprocessed the 5' RACE reads with MiXCR, giving one entry per CDR3 protein. This repertoire shows some 900,000 distinct CDR3 sequences, 12% found once; its top ten account for roughly 1.5%. This entry comes from a study of identical twins. Germline CDR1 reads SGHRS; CDR2 reads YFSETQ. V shed 4 bases and J shed 9 bases, with 14 bases lying between them. The CDR3 has 13 residues. These sequences were also reported in another study, on yellow fever vaccine responses in identical twins.

The source material was PBMCs. This sequence was found in a woman aged 18-35 years in good health. The V and J genes are TRBV5-1 and TRBJ2-1; perhaps TRBD1 as D (6 bases). CDR3 protein: CASSPLGASEQFF. For the CDR3, the DNA is TGCGCCAGCAGCCCGCTGGGGGCATCTGAGCAGTTCTTC.